The next 10 T cell receptor beta chains were all read from a single sample in a study of blood T cell repertoires in COVID-19 (TCRdb year 2020). The library was prepared using the immunoSEQ multiplex PCR assay. TCRdb took this table from immuneACCESS and kept in-frame rearrangements with V and J called. Such tables lack part of the clones; where checked against another copy, unresolved V genes explain under half of the gap, and the rest is unexplained. In all, the sample holds more than 70,000 clones, and around 90% of those were seen once. Roughly 3.9% of the sample comes from the top ten. Material for sequencing was peripheral blood. These receptor sequences come from a woman in her 50s in a cohort sampled during active COVID-19.

The chain combines TRBV3-1 (or the pseudogene TRBV3-2) with TRBJ2-2, with TRBD2 as a possible D gene (6 bases). Trimming stripped 3 bases from V and 4 bases from J, with 12 bases between. The CDR3 is 15 amino acids. CDR1 is LGHDT and CDR2 is YNNKEL in the germline V gene (reference sequence). CDR3 nucleotides: TGTGCCAGCAGCCAGGGAGGAACACTCACCGGGGAGCTGTTTTTT. Protein: CASSQGGTLTGELFF.

This clone was picked up a small number of times. The chain is built from TRBV7-9 and TRBJ2-7; 10 nucleotides agree with TRBD1. Germline V gives CDR1 SEHNR, CDR2 FQNEAQ (reference sequence). The CDR3 loop spans 14 amino acids. The V gene end was trimmed by 5 bases and the J gene end by 6 bases; junction bases not matched to a gene: 7. CDR3 in amino acids: CASSIGTGVSEQYF. The CDR3 region has the DNA TGTGCCAGCAGCATAGGGACAGGGGTGTCCGAGCAGTACTTC.

V usage is TRBV9 and J usage is TRBJ1-1, with 8 bases matching TRBD1. CDR1 is SGDLS and CDR2 is YYNGEE in the germline V gene. V was pared by 4 bases and J by 1 base, with 6 bases of the junction left unmatched. This CDR3 contains 15 residues. CDR3 in DNA: TGTGCCAGCAGCCATCAGGGGGCCAGGAACACTGAAGCTTTCTTT. Protein sequence: CASSHQGARNTEAFF.

This chain connects TRBV6-5 to TRBJ2-3; 8 bases agree with TRBD2. V trimming: 6 bases; J trimming: 2 bases; junction bases outside the gene matches: 4. The CDR3 is 14 amino acids. From germline, CDR1 is MNHEY and CDR2 SVGAGI. The CDR3 DNA sequence: TGTGCCAGCAGGGGGCGGGGGGTCACAGATACGCAGTATTTT. As protein: CASRGRGVTDTQYF.

This clone came up a few times. The V and J genes are TRBV5-1 and TRBJ2-7; possibly TRBD1 for D (5 bases). This CDR3 region has 14 residues. CDR1 is SGHRS, CDR2 YFSETQ, per germline. V lost 1 base, J lost 6 bases, and 14 bases lay in between. As DNA, the CDR3 is TGCGCCAGCAGCTTGCAGGGTCTAGAGACCGAGCAGTACTTC. Protein sequence: CASSLQGLETEQYF. Full variable domain (rest looked up from reference TRBV5-1 and TRBJ2-7): KAGVTQTPRYLIKTRGQQVTLSCSPISGHRSVSWYQQTPGQGLQFLFEYFSETQRNKGNFPGRFSGRQFSNSRSEMNVSTLELGDSALYLCASSLQGLETEQYFGPGTRLTVT.

Only a few counts were recorded for this clone. The identical CDR3 is also encoded by other nucleotide sequences in the sample. The chain is built from TRBV18 and TRBJ1-2; 8 bases agree with TRBD1. CDR1 is KGHSH, CDR2 LQKENI, per germline. The CDR3 has 13 amino acids. J gave up 5 bases and V 3 bases, and 2 bases lay outside the gene matches. CDR3 sequence: CASSPDREYGYTF. In DNA, the CDR3 is TGTGCCAGCTCACCGGACAGGGAATATGGCTACACCTTC. Variable domain in full (rest from reference TRBV18 and TRBJ1-2): NAGVMQNPRHLVRRRGQEARLRCSPMKGHSHVYWYRQLPEEGLKFMVYLQKENIIDESGMPKERFSAEFPKEGPSILRIQQVVRGDSAAYFCASSPDREYGYTFGSGTRLTVV.

This chain joins TRBV7-9 and TRBJ1-1; D might be TRBD1 (5 bases). CDR3 length: 14 residues. Trimming took off 3 bases at V and 3 bases at J, with 11 bases between the two ends. The germline CDR1 and CDR2 sequences are SEHNR and FQNEAQ (reference sequence). CDR3 sequence (DNA): TGTGCCAGCAGCTTCCACCAGGGCGACACTGAAGCTTTCTTT. Its protein is CASSFHQGDTEAFF.

V gene TRBV2 combines with J gene TRBJ1-1; TRBD1 aligns across 7 bases. The CDR3 covers 12 residues. Germline V gene sequence: CDR1 SNHLY, CDR2 FYNNEI. Germline trimming cut 8 bases from V and 5 bases from J; bases unmatched to any gene: 5. DNA for the CDR3: TGTGCCAGCTTAAGGGGGCGGACTGAAGCTTTCTTT. The encoded protein is CASLRGRTEAFF.

The chain recombines TRBV5-1 with TRBJ1-1; 8 bases are shared with TRBD1. V trimming: 4 bases; J trimming: 7 bases; junction bases outside the gene matches: 6. The CDR3 consists of 13 residues. CDR1 and CDR2 from the germline V gene are SGHRS and YFSETQ. CDR3 sequence: CASSPQGAIEAFF. As DNA, the CDR3 is TGCGCCAGCAGCCCGCAGGGGGCAATTGAAGCTTTCTTT.

CDR3 sequence: CASLGQTYEQYF. The CDR3 nucleotides are TGTGCCAGCCTGGGACAGACCTACGAGCAGTACTTC. The chain combines TRBV28 with TRBJ2-7; 7 bases agree with TRBD1. The CDR3 runs 12 residues. V was clipped by 8 bases and J by 2 bases; unmatched bases: 3. Germline CDR1 is MDHEN and CDR2 is SYDVKM.